Each of the 32 T cell receptor beta chains below was sequenced from the same sample in a study of T cell repertoires in cytomegalovirus infection. TCRdb itself ran the reads through MiXCR, one entry per CDR3 protein. The sample consists of around 180,000 distinct CDR3 sequences, approximately 19% of them appearing once. What was sequenced was PBMCs. The receptor source for this set is a human donor in good health (CMV status not recorded). Some clones in this sample may be carry-over from other donors' samples.

The J gene is TRBJ2-5, the V gene TRBV6-2 or TRBV6-3; possibly TRBD1 or TRBD2 for D (5 bases each). V was clipped by 7 bases and J by 4 bases, with 13 bases between them. CDR1 and CDR2 (germline): MNHEY, SVGEGT. The CDR3 has 13 residues. CDR3 residues: CASNRGAGETQYF. The CDR3 coding sequence is TGTGCCAGCAACCGAGGGGCAGGAGAGACCCAGTACTTC.

The chain employs TRBV20-1 and TRBJ2-2; D is uncertain. Deletions cut 6 bases from V and 5 bases from J, with 7 bases between. The germline V gene encodes CDR1 DFQATT and CDR2 SNEGSKA (reference sequence). The CDR3 is 11 amino acids. The CDR3 reads CSAARTGELFF. The CDR3 nucleotides read TGCAGTGCGGCAAGGACCGGGGAGCTGTTTTTT.

This clonotype was recorded a few times. The rearrangement links TRBV7-2 to TRBJ1-2; 11 bases agree with TRBD1. V trimming: 4 bases; J trimming: 4 bases; junction bases outside the gene matches: 5. The CDR3 has 15 residues. Germline-derived CDR1 and CDR2 are SGHTA and FQGNSA. CDR3: CASSSGQGVSYGYTF. CDR3 DNA sequence: TGTGCCAGCAGCTCGGGACAGGGGGTCAGCTATGGCTACACCTTC. Full variable domain (rest looked up from reference TRBV7-2 and TRBJ1-2): GAGVSQSPSNKVTEKGKDVELRCDPISGHTALYWYRQSLGQGLEFLIYFQGNSAPDKSGLPSDRFSAERTGGSVSTLTIQRTQQEDSAVYLCASSSGQGVSYGYTFGSGTRLTVV.

The chain combines TRBV30 with TRBJ2-1, with D tentatively TRBD1 (6 bases). The CDR3 extends over 11 amino acids. Germline loops: CDR1 GTSNPN, CDR2 SVGIG (reference sequence). Deletions cut 8 bases from V and 6 bases from J, with 11 bases between. CDR3 region: CAGQRGNEQFF. CDR3 coding DNA: TGTGCCGGACAGAGAGGCAATGAGCAGTTCTTC.

This clonotype occurred many times. V and J are TRBV7-2 and TRBJ2-7; D unresolved. Germline assignment: CDR1 SGHTA and CDR2 FQGNSA. V lost 7 bases and J 2 bases, leaving 6 bases between the germline ends. CDR3 length equals 11 residues. Here the CDR3 DNA reads TGTGCCAGCATCGCCACCTACGAGCAGTACTTC. Protein: CASIATYEQYF.

In this sample, this clonotype turned up a few times. It may be a read error: a sequence one base away is much more abundant. The genes are TRBV7-2 and TRBJ2-2, with 7 positions matching TRBD1. The CDR3 consists of 15 residues. Germline loops: CDR1 SGHTA, CDR2 FQGNSA. The CDR3 nucleotides read TGTGCCAGCAGCTTACCGGGACAGAACACCGGGGAGCTGATTTTT. This codes for CASSLPGQNTGELIF.

This clonotype was seen many times. This chain links TRBV6-6 with TRBJ2-3; D call uncertain. The germline V and J ends were trimmed by 5 bases and 2 bases, with 5 bases remaining between them. This CDR3 comprises 12 residues. Per the germline V gene, CDR1 is MNHNY and CDR2 is SVGAGI (reference sequence). The CDR3 DNA follows: TGTGCCAGCAGTCCCCACACAGATACGCAGTATTTT. Its translation: CASSPHTDTQYF.

Comments on this clonotype: This may be a read error, as it is one base from a much larger clone. The rearrangement joins TRBV28 to TRBJ2-3; no definite D call. Germline V gene data show CDR1 as MDHEN and CDR2 as SYDVKM. CDR3 size: 11 residues. Trimming took off 10 bases at V and 2 bases at J, with 7 bases between the two ends. CDR3: CATGPTDTQYF. In nucleotides, the CDR3 is TGTGCCACCGGACCCACAGATACGCAGTATTTT. Full variable domain (outside the CDR3, taken from reference TRBV28 and TRBJ2-3): DVKVTQSSRYLVKRTGEKVFLECVQDMDHENMFWYRQDPGLGLRLIYFSYDVKMKEKGDIPEGYSVSREKKERFSLILESASTNQTSMYLCATGPTDTQYFGPGTRLTVL.

The sample holds a few counts of this clonotype. The chain joins TRBV11-3 to TRBJ1-3; no clear D. This CDR3 has 16 amino acids. Looked up from germline, CDR1 is SGHNT and CDR2 is YENEEA. V was trimmed by 5 bases and J by 0 bases, leaving 14 bases between them. The CDR3 DNA reads TGTGCCAGCAGCCGGCGGTTCAAGTACTCTGGAAACACCATATATTTT. Its translation: CASSRRFKYSGNTIYF.

This clonotype turned up a few times. This rearrangement joins TRBV5-1 to TRBJ1-2; possibly TRBD1 for D (5 bases). V was trimmed by 1 base and J by 6 bases, leaving 16 bases between them. Germline V CDR1 and CDR2: SGHRS, YFSETQ. The length of the CDR3 is 15 residues. Written as DNA, the CDR3 is TGCGCCAGCAGCTTGTTTTACAGGAACGAAGATGGCTACACCTTC. Its protein is CASSLFYRNEDGYTF.

This clonotype was observed at least ten times. V usage is TRBV7-9 and J usage is TRBJ2-7; TRBD1 matches 10 bases. The CDR3 runs 15 residues. Germline assignment: CDR1 SEHNR and CDR2 FQNEAQ (reference sequence). J lost 2 bases, V lost 7 bases, and 8 bases had no gene match. CDR3 DNA sequence: TGTGCCAGCACCAAAGACGGGACAGGGGCCTACGAGCAGTACTTC. Translated, it gives CASTKDGTGAYEQYF.

This clonotype is labeled as medium-sized. The V gene is TRBV7-2, the J gene TRBJ2-6; 11 bases match TRBD2. Germline CDR1 is SGHTA and CDR2 is FQGNSA. V shed 0 bases and J 0 bases; nucleotides not matched to a gene: 7. The CDR3 runs 20 residues. The CDR3 nucleotides are TGTGCCAGCAGCTTAGCCTCCGGGACTAGCGGATCCTCTGGGGCCAACGTCCTGACTTTC. Protein sequence: CASSLASGTSGSSGANVLTF.

This clonotype was seen only a few times. The rearrangement uses TRBV12-3 or TRBV12-4 and TRBJ1-2; D ambiguous. V was shortened by 2 bases and J by 4 bases, with 11 bases between the two germline ends. The CDR3 is made up of 14 amino acids. CDR3 in amino acids: CASSLSGRGYGYTF. CDR3 nucleotides: TGTGCCAGCAGTTTATCAGGACGCGGCTATGGCTACACCTTC.

The chain has TRBV7-3 and TRBJ2-1; TRBD2 matches 9 bases. This CDR3 has 16 residues. The V gene end was trimmed by 0 bases and the J gene end by 9 bases; junction bases not matched to a gene: 9. Germline V CDR1 and CDR2: SGHTA, FQGTGA. Here the CDR3 DNA reads TGTGCCAGCAGCTTAACGGGGGCGGGGGGGCCGCCTGAGCAGTTCTTC. Amino acid sequence: CASSLTGAGGPPEQFF.

J is TRBJ2-5 and V is TRBV29-1, with 9 positions matching TRBD2. CDR1 is SQVTM and CDR2 is ANQGSEA in the germline V gene. V lost 5 bases and J lost 5; bases outside the gene matches: 9. The CDR3 is 14 amino acids. The CDR3 nucleotides read TGCAGCGTTATGGGCGGGAGGGGGAGGGAGACCCAGTACTTC. Translating it yields CSVMGGRGRETQYF. The full variable domain, with the rest looked up from reference TRBV29-1 and TRBJ2-5, is SAVISQKPSRDICQRGTSLTIQCQVDSQVTMMFWYRQQPGQSLTLIATANQGSEATYESGFVIDKFPISRPNLTFSTLTVSNMSPEDSSIYLCSVMGGRGRETQYFGPGTRLLVL.

The chain couples TRBV7-9 to TRBJ1-3; D gene ambiguous. Germline CDR1 and CDR2: SEHNR and FQNEAQ (reference sequence). This CDR3 is built from 16 residues. V lost 5 bases and J 4 bases, leaving 18 bases between the germline ends. CDR3 nucleotide sequence: TGTGCCAGCAGCACCCGGACCGGACCCGTGGGAAACACCATATATTTT. This gives the protein CASSTRTGPVGNTIYF. The whole variable domain, filled in from reference TRBV7-9 and TRBJ1-3, reads DTGVSQNPRHKITKRGQNVTFRCDPISEHNRLYWYRQTLGQGPEFLTYFQNEAQLEKSRLLSDRFSAERPKGSFSTLEIQRTEQGDSAMYLCASSTRTGPVGNTIYFGEGSWLTVV.

In this sample, this clonotype turned up many times. The chain has TRBV7-9 and TRBJ2-6, with unresolved D. V lost 3 bases and J 5 bases, leaving 5 bases between the germline ends. The CDR3 length is 13 residues. Germline V gives CDR1 SEHNR, CDR2 FQNEAQ (reference sequence). The CDR3 bases are TGTGCCAGCAGCTTCGGAAGGGCCAACGTCCTGACTTTC. It translates to CASSFGRANVLTF. Full variable domain (outside the CDR3, taken from reference TRBV7-9 and TRBJ2-6): DTGVSQNPRHKITKRGQNVTFRCDPISEHNRLYWYRQTLGQGPEFLTYFQNEAQLEKSRLLSDRFSAERPKGSFSTLEIQRTEQGDSAMYLCASSFGRANVLTFGAGSRLTVL.

Ten or more counts support this clonotype. The chain recombines TRBV6-6 with TRBJ1-1; D is perhaps TRBD1 (5 bases). The CDR3 runs 12 residues. Germline V gene lookup returns CDR1 MNHNY and CDR2 SVGAGI (reference sequence). V lost 5 bases, J lost 8 bases, and 12 bases lay in between. The CDR3 DNA follows: TGTGCCAGCAGTGTGACCAGGGCGGAAGCTTTCTTT. Translation gives CASSVTRAEAFF.

This clonotype was counted a few times. The chain is built from TRBV7-2 and TRBJ2-7; possible D gene TRBD2, 6 bases. Trimming shortened V by 6 bases and J by 4 bases, and 22 bases separated the two germline ends. The CDR3 runs 16 residues. The V gene's germline CDR1 is SGHTA and CDR2 FQGNSA. In DNA form, the CDR3 reads TGTGCCAGCAGTCCCCCGAAGGGGACTCTGAGGTACGAGCAGTACTTC. This sequence encodes CASSPPKGTLRYEQYF.

This clonotype has more than one count but fewer than ten. CDR3 DNA sequence: TGCGCCAGCACCCCGGCGGGGACAGTGGATGGCTACACCTTC. It yields the protein CASTPAGTVDGYTF. This rearrangement joins TRBV23-1 to TRBJ1-2; the match to TRBD1 covers 7 bases. TRBV23-1 is an ORF for which the function is uncertain. V lost 7 bases to trimming and J lost 6 bases; unmatched junction nucleotides: 11. The CDR3 sequence is 14 residues long.

The chain is built from TRBV7-8 and TRBJ1-1, with D perhaps matching TRBD1 (6 bases). The V gene lost 1 base and the J gene lost 5 bases, with 14 bases spanning the gap. The CDR3 extends over 15 amino acids. Germline V gives CDR1 SGHVS, CDR2 FQNEAQ. In DNA form, the CDR3 reads TGTGCCAGCAGCTTAGAAGGGGGGCGAAGGACTGAAGCTTTCTTT. Translated: CASSLEGGRRTEAFF. Variable domain in full (rest from reference TRBV7-8 and TRBJ1-1): GAGVSQSPRYKVAKRGQDVALRCDPISGHVSLFWYQQALGQGPEFLTYFQNEAQLDKSGLPSDRFFAERPEGSVSTLKIQRTQQEDSAVYLCASSLEGGRRTEAFFGQGTRLTVV.

The sample holds a few counts of this clonotype. The J gene is TRBJ2-3, the V gene TRBV18; 7 positions agree with TRBD1. Per the germline V gene, CDR1 is KGHSH and CDR2 is LQKENI. The CDR3 loop spans 16 amino acids. With V trimmed by 4 bases and J by 1 base, 8 bases remained unmatched. The CDR3 DNA follows: TGTGCCAGCTCACTCTTAGGGACAGCGGGCACAGATACGCAGTATTTT. This codes for CASSLLGTAGTDTQYF.

In this sample, this clonotype turned up a few times. The chain carries TRBV25-1 and TRBJ2-7; 11 nucleotides align to TRBD1. Germline values: CDR1 MGHDK, CDR2 SYGVNS. This CDR3 has 16 amino acids. Trimming at V came to 0 bases and at J to 5 bases, leaving 6 bases not matched to a gene. Here the CDR3 reads CASSEYLGQGVNEQYF. CDR3 bases: TGTGCCAGCAGTGAATATTTGGGACAGGGGGTGAACGAGCAGTACTTC.

This clonotype occurred a few times. The rearrangement joins TRBV7-3 to TRBJ2-1, with 8 bases fitting TRBD1. V gave up 5 bases and J gave up 1 base; unmatched junction bases: 7. Per the germline V gene, CDR1 is SGHTA and CDR2 is FQGTGA. There are 16 residues in the CDR3. Written as DNA, the CDR3 is TGTGCCAGCAGCCCCTCGACAGGGGCGTCCTACAATGAGCAGTTCTTC. This encodes CASSPSTGASYNEQFF.

About this clonotype: One end of the junction is discordant with germline, which a read error may explain. The rearrangement links TRBV6-8 to TRBJ1-3; possibly TRBD1 for D (5 bases). This CDR3 is 14 amino acids long. Per the germline V gene, CDR1 is MNHGY and CDR2 is SAAAGT. The CDR3 here is CVSSSRGGGNTIYF. CDR3 DNA: TGTGTCAGCAGTTCAAGGGGAGGTGGAAACACCATATATTTT.

The chain is built from TRBV7-9 and TRBJ2-7; maybe TRBD2 (6 bases). Trimming took 1 base from V and 3 from J, leaving 13 bases between them. The germline CDR1 and CDR2 sequences are SEHNR and FQNEAQ (reference sequence). The CDR3 contains 15 residues. The CDR3 nucleotides are TGTGCCAGCAGCTTAGAGTTGGGAGGCGGCTACGAGCAGTACTTC. Residues: CASSLELGGGYEQYF.

The chain uses TRBV4-1 and TRBJ1-5, with a tentative D call TRBD1 (6 bases). V dropped 1 base and J dropped 7 bases, with 11 bases sitting between them. The CDR3 contains 14 residues. Germline CDR1 MGHRA, CDR2 YSYEKL. This chain's CDR3 is CASSQVRGGQPQHF. The CDR3 region has the DNA TGCGCCAGCAGCCAAGTCAGGGGCGGCCAGCCCCAGCATTTT.

This clonotype was found a few times. The CDR3 region has the DNA TGTGCCAGCAGTGAATGGGAAAGGGAGACCCAGTACTTC. This gives the protein CASSEWERETQYF. V and J are TRBV6-1 and TRBJ2-5, with D unresolved. V was pared by 2 bases and J by 5 bases, with 9 bases between. Germline V gene sequence: CDR1 MNHNS, CDR2 SASEGT. The CDR3 runs 13 residues.

This clonotype has a handful of counts. The J gene is TRBJ1-5, the V gene TRBV7-8; TRBD1 matches at 7 bases. CDR1 is SGHVS, CDR2 FQNEAQ, per germline. This CDR3 has 14 residues. V gave up 5 bases and J gave up 2 bases; unmatched junction bases: 3. CDR3 sequence (DNA): TGTGCCAGCAGCCCGGGGACAGGCAATCAGCCCCAGCATTTT. Translated, it gives CASSPGTGNQPQHF.

This clonotype has just a few counts. The chain joins TRBV20-1 to TRBJ1-1; no reliable D call. Trimming removed 6 bases at V and 1 base at J, with 15 bases between. The CDR3 contains 14 residues. The germline CDR1 and CDR2 sequences are DFQATT and SNEGSKA (reference sequence). CDR3 sequence reads: CSAYHRPGNTEAFF. CDR3 sequence (DNA): TGCAGTGCGTATCACCGGCCGGGGAACACTGAAGCTTTCTTT.

This clonotype was detected only a few times. CDR3 nucleotide sequence: TGTGCCAGCAGCCCTGGAGCCGAGCCCCAGCATTTT. Protein: CASSPGAEPQHF. This sequence joins TRBV6-1 and TRBJ1-5; unclear D gene. V was clipped by 6 bases and J by 8 bases, with 11 bases between them. This CDR3 region has 12 residues. Germline assignment: CDR1 MNHNS and CDR2 SASEGT.

In this sample, this clonotype turned up many times. This sequence joins TRBV7-2 and TRBJ2-7, with 14 bases aligning to TRBD2. CDR1 SGHTA and CDR2 FQGNSA come from the germline V gene. This CDR3 spans 15 amino acids. Trimming cost V 3 bases and J 9 bases; bases outside gene matches: 7. DNA for the CDR3: TGTGCCAGCAGCTTCCCGGGACTAGCGGGAGCCGGGCAGTACTTC. Protein product: CASSFPGLAGAGQYF.